These 3 T cell receptor beta chains came from one sample sequenced in a study of T cell responses to AZD1222 COVID-19 vaccine. The method was immunoSEQ multiplex PCR; TCRdb's version includes in-frame clones alone and lacks a portion of them. The profile covers 40,000 to 45,000 clones, with roughly 80% appearing a single time and about 3.9% taken by the ten largest. Material: peripheral blood, obtained on day 0 of AZD1222 vaccination. Every receptor here comes from an adult in good health.

The chain's CDR3 is CASSQARGHEQYF. In DNA form, the CDR3 reads TGCGCCAGCAGCCAAGCACGTGGCCACGAGCAGTACTTC. The chain combines TRBV4-1 with TRBJ2-7; D call uncertain. The V and J ends lost 1 base and 5 bases respectively, with 9 bases between them. Germline assignment: CDR1 MGHRA and CDR2 YSYEKL. This CDR3 has 13 amino acids.

The chain uses TRBV28 and TRBJ1-3, with 7 nucleotides matching TRBD1. Germline CDR1 MDHEN, CDR2 SYDVKM. V shed 6 bases, J shed 0 bases, and the junction held 5 bases outside the gene matches. The CDR3 is made up of 15 amino acids. The CDR3 nucleotides are TGTGCCAGCAGCTCGGGACAGCTCTCTGGAAACACCATATATTTT. Translating gives CASSSGQLSGNTIYF.

This clone was picked up one time. The gene calls are TRBV7-9 and TRBJ2-5; a possible D gene is TRBD2 (5 bases). CDR1 and CDR2 from the germline V gene are SEHNR and FQNEAQ (reference sequence). The V end was cut by 3 bases, the J end by 4 bases, with 9 bases between. CDR3 size: 13 residues. The CDR3 loop is CASSFGMGETQYF. CDR3 nucleotides: TGTGCCAGCAGCTTCGGGATGGGAGAGACCCAGTACTTC.